This section outlines one TCR beta chain sequence together with its context. The data originate from a study of blood T cell repertoires in COVID-19. Some clones are missing from TCRdb's copy, which holds only in-frame ones; the method was immunoSEQ multiplex PCR. The table records 350,000 to 400,000 clones, more than 75% of them present only once. The length of the CDR3 is 16 residues. CDR1 is SGHRS and CDR2 is YFSETQ in the germline V gene. Trimming pared 4 bases from V and 5 bases from J, leaving 22 bases between. The chain is built from TRBV5-1 and TRBJ2-7; D might be TRBD2 (5 bases). The receptor was isolated from a woman in her 30s with acute COVID-19. Source material: PBMCs or T cells enriched from blood (not recorded which). The CDR3 coding sequence is TGCGCCAGCAGCCCAGGACGGCGGCCGGGGAGAGACGAGCAGTACTTC. This gives the protein CASSPGRRPGRDEQYF.